This T cell receptor beta chain is from a study of blood T cell repertoires in COVID-19. There are 13 residues in the CDR3. V lost 6 bases to trimming and J lost 3 bases; unmatched junction nucleotides: 4. Original data processing: By means of reference gene primer amplification, nucleated cell counts were estimated. TCRdb keeps only in-frame clones here, not all; method: immunoSEQ multiplex PCR. V, J and clone size derive from that table, while D and trimming were established from the DNA sequence. The sample contains around 180,000 clones, approximately 82% of which appear only once. V gene TRBV12-3 or TRBV12-4 combines with J gene TRBJ1-1; 7 bases map to TRBD1. Specimen: peripheral blood. The TCR was taken from a woman of 80 years or more with active or convalescent COVID-19. For the CDR3, the DNA is TGTGCCAGCAGCTTGACAGGGTACACTGAAGCTTTCTTT. It translates to CASSLTGYTEAFF.